The 21 T cell receptor beta chains given below trace back to one sample, sequenced in a study of blood T cell repertoires in COVID-19. The method was immunoSEQ multiplex PCR; TCRdb's version includes in-frame clones alone and lacks a portion of them. The repertoire holds more than 95,000 clones, with 65% to 90% as singletons. Sequencing input: peripheral blood. The source is a woman of 80 years or more with acute or convalescent COVID-19.

The chain combines TRBV6-6 with TRBJ2-7; D gene uncertain. This CDR3 comprises 15 residues. Germline V lookup: CDR1 MNHNY, CDR2 SVGAGI (reference sequence). V lost 5 bases to trimming and J lost 1 base, with 15 bases between them. CDR3 in DNA: TGTGCCAGCAGTCGCCGACTTCAACAATCCTACGAGCAGTACGTC. This encodes CASSRRLQQSYEQYV.

The chain recombines TRBV20-1 with TRBJ1-2; 8 positions match TRBD1. V trimming: 3 bases; J trimming: 7 bases; junction bases outside the gene matches: 4. The V gene's germline CDR1 is DFQATT and CDR2 SNEGSKA (reference sequence). This CDR3 has 12 amino acids. The CDR3: CSASQGAGGYTF. CDR3 bases: TGCAGTGCTAGTCAGGGGGCTGGTGGCTACACCTTC.

The CDR3: CASSLPASSGTEAFF. In DNA, the CDR3 is TGTGCCAGCAGCTTACCCGCATCCTCGGGCACTGAAGCTTTCTTT. V and J are TRBV5-8 and TRBJ1-1; no clear D gene. V lost 2 bases and J 4 bases, leaving 15 bases between the germline ends. The CDR3 spans 15 residues. Germline CDR1 reads SGHTS; CDR2 reads YDEGEE.

J is TRBJ1-5 and V is TRBV27; D is possibly TRBD1 (6 bases). The germline gives CDR1 MNHEY, CDR2 SMNVEV (reference sequence). Between the trimmed V and J ends, which lost 5 bases and 0 bases, there was a span of 20 bases. This CDR3 has 18 residues. CDR3 in amino acids: CASSPQTGTKYSNQPQHF. CDR3 nucleotide sequence: TGTGCCAGCAGTCCCCAAACCGGGACAAAGTATAGCAATCAGCCCCAGCATTTT.

This chain joins TRBV5-1 and TRBJ2-7; perhaps TRBD1 as D (7 bases). Per germline, CDR1 SGHRS and CDR2 YFSETQ. V shed 1 base and J shed 4 bases, with 15 bases lying between them. The CDR3 is 15 residues long. The CDR3, as DNA: TGCGCCAGCAGCTTGTTCCCAGGGGGGCAGTACGAGCAGTACTTC. It encodes CASSLFPGGQYEQYF.

The rearrangement uses TRBV11-2 and TRBJ1-3, with no clear D. The CDR3 length is 15 residues. V was pared by 2 bases and J by 3 bases, with 11 bases between. The germline V gene has CDR1 SGHAT and CDR2 FQNNGV. CDR3 amino acids: CASSLFSGSGNTIYF. The DNA for the CDR3 is TGTGCCAGCAGCTTATTCTCCGGTAGTGGAAACACCATATATTTT.

This clone showed up just once. The chain joins TRBV18 to TRBJ2-3, with 8 bases that match TRBD1. The trim removed 4 bases at V and 2 bases at J, leaving 11 bases unmatched. The germline V gene has CDR1 KGHSH and CDR2 LQKENI. The CDR3 has 17 amino acids. CDR3 sequence (DNA): TGTGCCAGCTCACACAATACCGGGACAGGAAACACAGATACGCAGTATTTT. It codes for CASSHNTGTGNTDTQYF. Together with reference TRBV18 and TRBJ2-3, the CDR3 gives the full variable domain: NAGVMQNPRHLVRRRGQEARLRCSPMKGHSHVYWYRQLPEEGLKFMVYLQKENIIDESGMPKERFSAEFPKEGPSILRIQQVVRGDSAAYFCASSHNTGTGNTDTQYFGPGTRLTVL.

This rearrangement joins TRBV19 to TRBJ2-6; TRBD2 is a possible D gene (5 bases). V lost 5 bases and J lost 0, with 17 bases in between. The germline V gene encodes CDR1 LNHDA and CDR2 SQIVND (reference sequence). CDR3 length equals 18 residues. The CDR3 loop is CASSLGSGTTSGANVLTF. DNA for the CDR3: TGTGCCAGTAGTCTGGGGAGCGGCACGACCTCTGGGGCCAACGTCCTGACTTTC.

The V call is TRBV5-5, the J call TRBJ1-5; the match to TRBD1 covers 9 bases. The V gene's germline CDR1 is SGHKS and CDR2 YYEKEE (reference sequence). J was trimmed by 5 bases and V by 5 bases; bases with no gene match: 14. The CDR3 extends over 17 amino acids. The CDR3 DNA reads as TGTGCCAGCAGTCGGACAGGGGTTCGGACCCGCGATCAGCCCCAGCATTTT. This encodes CASSRTGVRTRDQPQHF. Filled out from reference TRBV5-5 and TRBJ1-5, the complete variable domain reads DAGVTQSPTHLIKTRGQQVTLRCSPISGHKSVSWYQQVLGQGPQFIFQYYEKEERGRGNFPDRFSARQFPNYSSELNVNALLLGDSALYLCASSRTGVRTRDQPQHFGDGTRLSIL.

The V call is TRBV27, the J call TRBJ2-3; 9 bases match TRBD2. Germline V gives CDR1 MNHEY, CDR2 SMNVEV (reference sequence). This CDR3 has 17 amino acids. Losses at the gene ends were 4 bases for V and 4 bases for J; bases not matched to a gene: 12. CDR3 in amino acids: CASSYHPIGGRADTQYF. CDR3 coding DNA: TGTGCCAGCAGTTACCATCCCATTGGCGGGAGGGCAGATACGCAGTATTTT.

The rearrangement joins TRBV5-6 to TRBJ2-3, with TRBD2 matching over 9 bases. Unmatched junction bases numbered 2, after V lost 3 bases and J lost 0 bases. This CDR3 spans 15 amino acids. Germline lookup yields CDR1 SGHDT and CDR2 YYEEEE. The CDR3 region is CASSSSGGSTDTQYF. CDR3 bases: TGTGCCAGCAGCTCGAGCGGGGGGAGCACAGATACGCAGTATTTT.

The table lists this clone with a few counts. V gene TRBV11-2 combines with J gene TRBJ1-2; TRBD1 matches at 9 bases. Germline V lookup: CDR1 SGHAT, CDR2 FQNNGV. The ends lost 5 bases at V and 8 bases at J; junction bases unmatched: 9. The CDR3 loop spans 14 amino acids. The CDR3 sequence is CASSLDRGSLGYTF. CDR3 nucleotides: TGTGCCAGCAGCCTGGACAGGGGTTCTCTGGGCTACACCTTC.

The V call is TRBV20-1, the J call TRBJ2-5, with 7 bases lining up with TRBD2. Germline CDR1 and CDR2: DFQATT and SNEGSKA (reference sequence). This CDR3 is 16 amino acids long. Trimming at V came to 3 bases and at J to 2 bases, leaving 12 bases not matched to a gene. As DNA, the CDR3 is TGCAGTGCTAGTAGAAGGAGGTCGGGACTACAAGAGACCCAGTACTTC. Translation gives CSASRRRSGLQETQYF.

This sequence joins TRBV27 and TRBJ1-2, with D possibly matching TRBD1 (5 bases). Per germline, CDR1 MNHEY and CDR2 SMNVEV (reference sequence). Trimming left V 0 bases short and J 7 bases short, with 12 bases between. The CDR3 runs 14 residues. The CDR3 coding sequence is TGTGCCAGCAGTTTATCCTTGGGGCGCGGTGGCTACACCTTC. It yields the protein CASSLSLGRGGYTF.

This chain joins TRBV5-6 and TRBJ2-5; TRBD2 aligns across 14 bases. The CDR3 runs to 18 residues. J was trimmed by 7 bases and V by 2 bases; bases with no gene match: 13. The germline gives CDR1 SGHDT, CDR2 YYEEEE. CDR3 sequence: CASSFGLRTSGGRGTQYF. For the CDR3, the DNA is TGTGCCAGCAGCTTTGGCCTCAGGACTAGCGGGGGGCGGGGGACCCAGTACTTC.

The gene calls are TRBV12-3 or TRBV12-4 and TRBJ1-1; no reliable D call. This CDR3 contains 13 residues. Trimming took off 5 bases at V and 4 bases at J, with 11 bases between the two ends. CDR3 DNA sequence: TGTGCCAGCAGTCCGTTGTTAGTCACTGAAGCTTTCTTT. It encodes CASSPLLVTEAFF.

As to this clone: The identical CDR3 is also encoded by other nucleotide sequences in the sample. V and J are TRBV18 and TRBJ1-5; D is unresolved. The CDR3 has 14 residues. Trimming took 3 bases from V and 4 from J, leaving 10 bases between them. From germline, CDR1 is KGHSH and CDR2 LQKENI. DNA for the CDR3: TGTGCCAGCTCACCTCCAGGTGGGAATCAGCCCCAGCATTTT. Translation: CASSPPGGNQPQHF.

The chain uses TRBV19 and TRBJ1-4; D unresolved. V dropped 3 bases and J dropped 5 bases, with 10 bases sitting between them. The CDR3 extends over 14 amino acids. Germline lookup yields CDR1 LNHDA and CDR2 SQIVND (reference sequence). The CDR3 DNA is TGTGCCAGTAGTATTCCAGGCCGGAATGAAAAACTGTTTTTT. It is translated as CASSIPGRNEKLFF.

The chain recombines TRBV5-4 with TRBJ2-1, with 8 bases matching TRBD2. V lost 5 bases, J lost 7 bases, and 5 bases stayed unmatched. Germline-derived CDR1 and CDR2 are SGHNT and YYREEE (reference sequence). The CDR3 extends over 13 amino acids. CDR3 coding DNA: TGTGCCAGCAGTTCGGGGGGGCGGAATGAGCAGTTCTTC. The encoded protein is CASSSGGRNEQFF. The full variable domain, in which reference TRBV5-4 and TRBJ2-1 provide the parts outside the CDR3, is ETGVTQSPTHLIKTRGQQVTLRCSSQSGHNTVSWYQQALGQGPQFIFQYYREEENGRGNFPPRFSGLQFPNYSSELNVNALELDDSALYLCASSSGGRNEQFFGPGTRLTVL.

The V call is TRBV3-1 (or the pseudogene TRBV3-2), the J call TRBJ1-2; maybe TRBD1 (6 bases). Trimming stripped 6 bases from V and 4 bases from J, with 12 bases between. The length of the CDR3 is 13 residues. Germline CDR1 LGHDT, CDR2 YNNKEL (reference sequence). The CDR3 DNA reads as TGTGCCAGCAGTACCGGGACAACCTATGGCTACACCTTC. Protein sequence: CASSTGTTYGYTF.

The chain recombines TRBV6-6 with TRBJ1-2, with D possibly TRBD1 on 5 matching bases. The CDR3 runs 14 residues. Germline CDR1 is MNHNY and CDR2 is SVGAGI (reference sequence). Trimming cost V 0 bases and J 1 base, with 6 bases left between them. CDR3 protein: CASSYSGGNYGYTF. As DNA, the CDR3 is TGTGCCAGCAGTTACTCGGGGGGTAACTATGGCTACACCTTC.